Presented here are 8 T cell receptor beta chains from one specimen sequenced in a study of shared clonotypes between healthy human individuals. Libraries were prepared by immunoSEQ multiplex PCR; TCRdb keeps only in-frame clonotypes and omits some of them. The sample records some 2,100,000 clones, roughly 91% being singletons. The naive CD8 fraction comprised CD45RO-negative cells positively selected for CCR7 and excluded terminally differentiated effector memory CD45RA+ cells. The sample consisted of naive CD8+ T cells from PBMCs. The receptor set was obtained from a man in his late teens or twenties in good health. Some clones in this sample may be carry-over from other donors' samples.

The sample holds a few counts of this clone. Here the CDR3 DNA reads TGTGCCAGCAGTGAAGGCGGGACCTTAGCCAAAAACATTCAGTACTTC. Protein: CASSEGGTLAKNIQYF. This sequence joins TRBV2 and TRBJ2-4; D may be TRBD2 (6 bases). Germline V CDR1 and CDR2: SNHLY, FYNNEI. This CDR3 has 16 residues. V gave up 1 base and J gave up 0 bases, with 10 bases separating them.

CDR3 sequence reads: CASSVNRGQNTGELFF. CDR3 in DNA: TGTGCCAGCAGCGTAAACAGGGGGCAGAACACCGGGGAGCTGTTTTTT. The chain joins TRBV9 to TRBJ2-2; 9 positions match TRBD1. Germline CDR1 reads SGDLS; CDR2 reads YYNGEE. V lost 1 base and J lost 1; bases outside the gene matches: 2. This CDR3 region has 16 residues.

The chain couples TRBV5-4 to TRBJ1-2; D gene unclear. Germline assignment: CDR1 SGHNT and CDR2 YYREEE (reference sequence). The germline V and J ends were trimmed by 1 base and 4 bases, with 5 bases remaining between them. CDR3 length equals 12 residues. CDR3 region: CASSLRPYGYTF. Here the CDR3 DNA reads TGTGCCAGCAGCTTGCGACCCTATGGCTACACCTTC.

Note on this clone: Compared with germline, one end of the junction differs, possibly owing to a read error. The rearrangement uses TRBV14 and TRBJ2-7; the D is unclear. Germline-derived CDR1 and CDR2 are SGHDN and FVKESK. The length of the CDR3 is 11 residues. This CDR3 reads CASSQGTWQDF. In nucleotides, the CDR3 is TGTGCCAGCAGCCAAGGAACTTGGCAAGACTTC.

This sequence joins TRBV28 and TRBJ1-4; unclear D gene. The CDR3 is 15 residues long. With 6 bases removed from V and 0 bases from J, the gap between germline ends came to 11 bases. Per germline, CDR1 MDHEN and CDR2 SYDVKM. CDR3 region: CASRATVATNEKLFF. The CDR3 bases are TGTGCCAGCAGAGCAACAGTTGCAACTAATGAAAAACTGTTTTTT.

This rearrangement joins TRBV28 to TRBJ1-2, with TRBD1 matching over 9 bases. The CDR3 spans 16 residues. Germline trimming cut 3 bases from V and 7 bases from J; bases unmatched to any gene: 12. CDR1 is MDHEN, CDR2 SYDVKM, per germline. The CDR3 spells CASSLPFDRGLGGYTF. In nucleotides, the CDR3 is TGTGCCAGCAGTTTGCCCTTTGACAGGGGGTTAGGTGGCTACACCTTC.

The chain recombines TRBV30 with TRBJ1-2; TRBD1 might be the D (5 bases). The CDR3 is 17 amino acids. CDR1 and CDR2 (germline): GTSNPN, SVGIG (reference sequence). The V and J ends lost 0 bases and 4 bases respectively, with 21 bases between them. This CDR3 is CAWSVLWREGRGYGYTF. The CDR3 bases are TGTGCCTGGAGTGTACTATGGAGGGAGGGACGCGGCTATGGCTACACCTTC.

The V gene is TRBV7-9, the J gene TRBJ2-7, with D perhaps matching TRBD2 (5 bases). The CDR3 covers 15 residues. Germline V gene sequence: CDR1 SEHNR, CDR2 FQNEAQ (reference sequence). Deletions cut 2 bases from V and 2 bases from J, with 13 bases between. The CDR3: CASSLTSGNPYEQYF. The CDR3 DNA reads as TGTGCCAGCAGCTTAACGAGCGGTAACCCCTACGAGCAGTACTTC.